This entry lists 16 T cell receptor beta chains sequenced from one sample in a study of molecular identifiers for immune sequencing clone quantification. TCRdb independently ran MiXCR on the PCR reads; one entry per CDR3 protein. The data show roughly 97,000 distinct CDR3 sequences, 24% seen once. Material: naive CD8+ T cells from blood, with Jurkat cell RNA spiked in. Subset given: FACS-sorted CD8+CD4-CCR7+CD45RA+ naive T cells. These receptors came from a human donor in good health. Some libraries in this study had Jurkat cell RNA spiked in.

This clonotype was detected ten times or more. The V call is TRBV6-5, the J call TRBJ2-1, with TRBD2 identical over 9 bases. The CDR3 runs 15 residues. J lost 9 bases, V lost 2 bases, and 8 bases had no gene match. Per germline, CDR1 MNHEY and CDR2 SVGAGI. CDR3 nucleotides: TGTGCCAGCAGTTACGTTGCGGGGGGGCGTGGTGAGCAGTTCTTC. Its protein product is CASSYVAGGRGEQFF.

CDR3 DNA: TGTGCCAGCACCGACGGGATAGATACGCAGTATTTT. Protein sequence: CASTDGIDTQYF. The J gene is TRBJ2-3, the V gene TRBV6-2 or TRBV6-3; tentative D call: TRBD2 (5 bases). The CDR3 runs to 12 residues. V lost 7 bases to trimming and J lost 5 bases, with 10 bases between them. The V gene's germline CDR1 is MNHEY and CDR2 SVGEGT.

The table lists this clonotype with many counts. V and J are TRBV7-9 and TRBJ2-7; maybe TRBD2 (5 bases). Trimming left V 4 bases short and J 1 base short, with 11 bases between. CDR1 and CDR2 from the germline V gene are SEHNR and FQNEAQ (reference sequence). The length of the CDR3 is 14 residues. The CDR3: CASSSWTGSYEQYF. The CDR3 nucleotides are TGTGCCAGCAGCTCATGGACTGGTTCCTACGAGCAGTACTTC.

This clonotype was picked up one time. Being one base from a much bigger clone, this may be a read error. The chain joins TRBV13 to TRBJ2-7; TRBD2 agrees at 13 bases. The CDR3 extends over 16 amino acids. The V gene's germline CDR1 is PRHDT and CDR2 FYEKMQ (reference sequence). V gave up 6 bases and J gave up 4 bases; unmatched junction bases: 9. The CDR3: CASRLSTTSGRYEQYF. Here the CDR3 DNA reads TGTGCCAGCAGATTAAGCACGACTAGCGGGAGGTACGAGCAGTACTTC.

A word on this clonotype: A read error may explain this, as a much larger clone is one base away. The chain links TRBV12-3 or TRBV12-4 to TRBJ2-1; D uncertain. The CDR3 loop spans 13 amino acids. CDR3 region: CASSLERFNEQSF. For the CDR3, the DNA is TGTGCCAGCAGTCTCGAGAGGTTCAATGAGCAGTCCTTC.

The sample holds a few counts of this clonotype. The chain is built from TRBV20-1 and TRBJ2-3; 7 bases are shared with TRBD1. V shed 2 bases, J shed 4 bases, and the junction held 6 bases outside the gene matches. The CDR3 runs 14 residues. Germline loops: CDR1 DFQATT, CDR2 SNEGSKA (reference sequence). The CDR3 DNA is TGCAGTGCTAGATCTACGGGACAGCCAGATACGCAGTATTTT. Translated: CSARSTGQPDTQYF.

This clonotype came up many times. The rearrangement joins TRBV4-1 to TRBJ2-5, with D uncertain. The CDR3 is made up of 13 amino acids. Germline V gene lookup returns CDR1 MGHRA and CDR2 YSYEKL. Trimming removed 0 bases from V and 9 bases from J, with 11 bases in between. The CDR3 DNA follows: TGCGCCAGCAGCCAAGAACCGCTTGGGGCCCAGTACTTC. Encoded protein: CASSQEPLGAQYF.

This clonotype occurred many times. The chain joins TRBV3-1 to TRBJ2-7; 16 bases match TRBD2. Trimming at V came to 3 bases and at J to 4 bases, leaving 6 bases not matched to a gene. The CDR3 runs to 17 residues. In germline, CDR1 is LGHDT, CDR2 YNNKEL (reference sequence). The CDR3 DNA is TGTGCCAGCAGCCACGGGACTAGCGGGAGGGCCCCGTACGAGCAGTACTTC. Translating gives CASSHGTSGRAPYEQYF.

The chain links TRBV5-6 to TRBJ2-7; maybe TRBD2 (5 bases). The CDR3 length is 15 residues. Germline V gene lookup returns CDR1 SGHDT and CDR2 YYEEEE. V shed 3 bases and J shed 0 bases, with 13 bases lying between them. The CDR3 region has the DNA TGTGCCAGCAGCTCGCATTTAAGCGGCTCCTACGAGCAGTACTTC. Protein product: CASSSHLSGSYEQYF.

A few counts support this clonotype. The V and J genes are TRBV2 and TRBJ2-1, with 11 nucleotides matching TRBD2. The CDR3 contains 18 residues. Germline CDR1 reads SNHLY; CDR2 reads FYNNEI. Losses at the gene ends were 10 bases for V and 5 bases for J; bases not matched to a gene: 19. This CDR3 is CAIKLQPLAGGLNNEQFF. CDR3 sequence (DNA): TGTGCCATAAAACTACAGCCCCTAGCGGGAGGTTTGAACAATGAGCAGTTCTTC.

The V call is TRBV6-2 or TRBV6-3, the J call TRBJ2-1, with TRBD1 matching over 7 bases. Germline V CDR1 and CDR2: MNHEY, SVGEGT. Germline trimming cut 5 bases from V and 0 bases from J; bases unmatched to any gene: 16. This CDR3 spans 19 amino acids. DNA of the CDR3: TGTGCCAGCAGTCACCGGGACAGCGACTTTTATAGCTCCTACAATGAGCAGTTCTTC. Protein sequence: CASSHRDSDFYSSYNEQFF.

The chain is built from TRBV30 and TRBJ2-7, with 7 positions matching TRBD2. CDR3 length: 11 amino acids. Germline V gene sequence: CDR1 GTSNPN, CDR2 SVGIG (reference sequence). V trimming: 8 bases; J trimming: 2 bases; junction bases outside the gene matches: 3. The DNA for the CDR3 is TGTGCCGGGGGGGTCGCCTACGAGCAGTACTTC. Its protein is CAGGVAYEQYF.

A remark on this clonotype: It may be a read error: a sequence one base away is much more abundant. V usage is TRBV6-2 or TRBV6-3 and J usage is TRBJ2-3, with no clear D. The CDR3 contains 16 residues. CDR1 and CDR2 from the germline V gene are MNHEY and SVGEGT. Written as DNA, the CDR3 is TGTGCCCGCAGTTACACCCCCGAACGAACCTCGTATACGCAGTATTTT. It specifies CARSYTPERTSYTQYF.

With regard to this clonotype: The junction shows a germline mismatch at one end, possibly a read error. This chain joins TRBV6-2 or TRBV6-3 and TRBJ2-7, with TRBD1 matching over 9 bases. The CDR3 extends over 17 amino acids. Germline CDR1 reads MNHEY; CDR2 reads SVGEGT. The CDR3 DNA reads as TGTGCCAGCAGTTACCCCACCGGGACAGGGAATGTGAGGGAGCGGTACTTC. Translating it yields CASSYPTGTGNVRERYF.

This clonotype has ten or more counts. The rearrangement links TRBV29-1 to TRBJ2-2, with D tentatively TRBD1 or TRBD2 (5 bases each). Trimming left V 5 bases short and J 1 base short, with 8 bases between. Germline V gene sequence: CDR1 SQVTM, CDR2 ANQGSEA. The CDR3 runs 13 residues. The CDR3 loop reads CSVRDGNTGELFF. CDR3 bases: TGCAGCGTTAGGGACGGGAACACCGGGGAGCTGTTTTTT.

At least ten counts were recorded for this clonotype. V is TRBV24-1 and J is TRBJ2-5; D not resolved. This CDR3 is built from 10 residues. Germline CDR1 is KGHDR and CDR2 is SFDVKD. Trimming took off 7 bases at V and 9 bases at J, with 8 bases between the two ends. The CDR3 DNA is TGTGCCACCAGGTCCCGGGCCCAGTACTTC. It codes for CATRSRAQYF.